This passage covers 30 T cell receptor beta chains from one sample sequenced in a study of blood T cell repertoires in COVID-19. Some clones are missing from TCRdb's copy, which holds only in-frame ones; the method was immunoSEQ multiplex PCR. Of about 260,000 clones in the sample, around 80% were seen once. The material sequenced was peripheral blood. The receptors were sampled from a woman older than 75 with acute or convalescent COVID-19.

The V and J genes are TRBV29-1 and TRBJ1-2, with 12 bases lining up with TRBD1. Germline lookup yields CDR1 SQVTM and CDR2 ANQGSEA. Trimming removed 6 bases from V and 8 bases from J; junction bases left unmatched: 13. This CDR3 spans 15 amino acids. DNA for the CDR3: TGCAGCGTAGCCCTCCCGGGACAGGGGGCGGAGGGCTACACCTTC. The encoded protein is CSVALPGQGAEGYTF.

The table lists this clone with a few counts. V is TRBV18 and J is TRBJ2-1, with 7 positions matching TRBD2. Germline-derived CDR1 and CDR2 are KGHSH and LQKENI. The CDR3 has 18 residues. V lost 3 bases and J lost 12; bases outside the gene matches: 23. CDR3 sequence reads: CASSPYLTRSGYEVVQFF. The CDR3 nucleotides read TGTGCCAGCTCACCTTACCTCACGCGTAGCGGGTATGAGGTTGTGCAGTTCTTC.

This clone has a single count. The chain is built from TRBV2 and TRBJ1-6, with D maybe TRBD1 (6 bases). The CDR3 runs to 14 residues. Trimming cost V 4 bases and J 9 bases, with 13 bases left between them. The germline V gene has CDR1 SNHLY and CDR2 FYNNEI. CDR3 bases: TGTGCCAGCAGTGTGGGGGGGCCGGGTTCACCCCTCCACTTT. It is translated as CASSVGGPGSPLHF.

This sequence joins TRBV19 and TRBJ1-1; TRBD1 is a possible D gene (5 bases). Trimming removed 3 bases at V and 4 bases at J, with 9 bases between. The germline CDR1 and CDR2 sequences are LNHDA and SQIVND (reference sequence). The CDR3 has 13 amino acids. The CDR3 is CASSMHRLTEAFF. Here the CDR3 DNA reads TGTGCCAGTAGTATGCACAGGCTCACTGAAGCTTTCTTT.

The V call is TRBV5-6, the J call TRBJ1-5, with 7 positions matching TRBD1. Germline trimming cut 7 bases from V and 5 bases from J; bases unmatched to any gene: 12. Per germline, CDR1 SGHDT and CDR2 YYEEEE. The CDR3 totals 15 residues. The CDR3 region is CASSQRRDSDQPQHF. The CDR3 coding sequence is TGTGCCAGCTCCCAAAGAAGGGACAGCGATCAGCCCCAGCATTTT. The whole variable domain, filled in from reference TRBV5-6 and TRBJ1-5, reads DAGVTQSPTHLIKTRGQQVTLRCSPKSGHDTVSWYQQALGQGPQFIFQYYEEEERQRGNFPDRFSGHQFPNYSSELNVNALLLGDSALYLCASSQRRDSDQPQHFGDGTRLSIL.

V and J are TRBV11-2 and TRBJ2-5, with D tentatively TRBD2 (5 bases). CDR3 size: 14 residues. CDR1 is SGHAT, CDR2 FQNNGV, per germline. Trimming shortened V by 5 bases and J by 4 bases, and 14 bases separated the two germline ends. CDR3 DNA: TGTGCCAGCAGCCCCACTAGTGGCCGAGAGACCCAGTACTTC. It specifies CASSPTSGRETQYF. The whole variable domain, filled in from reference TRBV11-2 and TRBJ2-5, reads EAGVAQSPRYKIIEKRQSVAFWCNPISGHATLYWYQQILGQGPKLLIQFQNNGVVDDSQLPKDRFSAERLKGVDSTLKIQPAKLEDSAVYLCASSPTSGRETQYFGPGTRLLVL.

The chain uses TRBV7-9 and TRBJ1-3; TRBD1 might be the D (6 bases). V shed 5 bases and J shed 8 bases, with 22 bases lying between them. CDR1 is SEHNR and CDR2 is FQNEAQ in the germline V gene (reference sequence). The CDR3 sequence is 16 residues long. CDR3 DNA: TGTGCCAGCAGCCCCTCGGGGCAGTTTAAGGGGGACACCATATATTTT. Its translation: CASSPSGQFKGDTIYF.

The chain has TRBV5-1 and TRBJ2-4, with D tentatively TRBD1 (6 bases). Per germline, CDR1 SGHRS and CDR2 YFSETQ. The CDR3 spans 14 residues. V lost 4 bases, J lost 2 bases, and 10 bases lay in between. As DNA, the CDR3 is TGCGCCAGCAGCCCGGACAGTCCCAAAAACATTCAGTACTTC. It encodes CASSPDSPKNIQYF.

The chain uses TRBV28 and TRBJ1-2; a weak D match, TRBD1 (6 bases). The CDR3 consists of 16 residues. V dropped 2 bases and J dropped 3 bases, with 16 bases sitting between them. Germline V gene lookup returns CDR1 MDHEN and CDR2 SYDVKM. The CDR3 nucleotides are TGTGCCAGCAGTTTAGGGGGCGCGGCAAAGGACTATGGCTACACCTTC. Protein sequence: CASSLGGAAKDYGYTF.

The V and J genes are TRBV29-1 and TRBJ2-1, with 13 bases identical to TRBD2. The CDR3 has 16 residues. Germline assignment: CDR1 SQVTM and CDR2 ANQGSEA. V shed 6 bases and J 1 base; nucleotides not matched to a gene: 6. The CDR3: CSVGGLAGRSYNEQFF. As DNA, the CDR3 is TGCAGCGTGGGGGGACTAGCGGGAAGATCCTACAATGAGCAGTTCTTC.

The chain combines TRBV6-5 with TRBJ1-4; possibly TRBD1 for D (6 bases). Germline assignment: CDR1 MNHEY and CDR2 SVGAGI. The CDR3 consists of 13 residues. V lost 7 bases to trimming and J lost 8 bases, with 14 bases between them. The CDR3 nucleotides read TGTGCCAGCAAAGGGGGTTTAAGAGAAAAACTGTTTTTT. Encoded protein: CASKGGLREKLFF.

The CDR3 DNA follows: TGTGCCAGCAGTCGGGGACAGGCAGACAATCAGCCCCAGCATTTT. Its translation: CASSRGQADNQPQHF. V is TRBV7-8 and J is TRBJ1-5; 8 nucleotides match TRBD1. V lost 6 bases to trimming and J lost 3 bases; unmatched junction nucleotides: 7. This CDR3 has 15 amino acids. Germline V gene sequence: CDR1 SGHVS, CDR2 FQNEAQ.

V is TRBV5-6 and J is TRBJ2-1; TRBD1 might be the D (6 bases). The ends were cut back, 4 bases at V and 5 bases at J, with 10 bases in the middle. The CDR3 runs to 13 residues. Germline V gene sequence: CDR1 SGHDT, CDR2 YYEEEE. CDR3: CASSPTGHNEQFF. The CDR3 DNA follows: TGTGCCAGCAGCCCTACAGGGCACAATGAGCAGTTCTTC. Full variable domain (missing parts from reference TRBV5-6 and TRBJ2-1): DAGVTQSPTHLIKTRGQQVTLRCSPKSGHDTVSWYQQALGQGPQFIFQYYEEEERQRGNFPDRFSGHQFPNYSSELNVNALLLGDSALYLCASSPTGHNEQFFGPGTRLTVL.

The chain joins TRBV24-1 to TRBJ2-1; the D gene is possibly TRBD2 (6 bases). With 4 bases removed from V and 3 bases from J, the gap between germline ends came to 15 bases. The CDR3 length is 16 residues. Germline CDR1 is KGHDR and CDR2 is SFDVKD. This CDR3 is CATSESSSAHYNEQFF. In nucleotides, the CDR3 is TGTGCCACCAGTGAATCTTCTAGCGCGCACTACAATGAGCAGTTCTTC.

The chain links TRBV18 to TRBJ2-7; perhaps TRBD2 as D (5 bases). Per germline, CDR1 KGHSH and CDR2 LQKENI. Trimming left V 0 bases short and J 0 bases short, with 6 bases between. The CDR3 is 14 residues long. The CDR3 reads CASSPPAGSYEQYF. The CDR3 DNA sequence: TGTGCCAGCTCACCACCGGCGGGCTCCTACGAGCAGTACTTC.

Of note for this clone: One end of the junction does not line up with germline, which may come from a read error. The V gene is TRBV11-2, the J gene TRBJ2-1; unclear D gene. Germline lookup yields CDR1 SGHAT and CDR2 FQNNGV. This CDR3 is 11 amino acids long. The CDR3 DNA reads as TGTGCCAGCAGCTTATACACTGAGCAGTTCTTC. Translated, it gives CASSLYTEQFF.

The chain employs TRBV5-5 and TRBJ2-7; 15 nucleotides line up with TRBD2. Germline CDR1 SGHKS, CDR2 YYEKEE (reference sequence). V lost 0 bases to trimming and J lost 6 bases; unmatched junction nucleotides: 4. The CDR3 extends over 16 amino acids. The CDR3 spells CASSLAGLAGGTEQYF. The CDR3, as DNA: TGTGCCAGCAGCTTGGCGGGACTAGCGGGAGGTACCGAGCAGTACTTC.

This clone was counted only a few times. V is TRBV5-5 and J is TRBJ1-5; TRBD1 matches at 7 bases. Germline CDR1 reads SGHKS; CDR2 reads YYEKEE (reference sequence). The CDR3 is 15 residues long. V lost 4 bases, J lost 2 bases, and 6 bases stayed unmatched. CDR3 loop: CASSGTGVGNQPQHF. In nucleotides, the CDR3 is TGTGCCAGCAGCGGTACAGGGGTGGGCAATCAGCCCCAGCATTTT.

The chain couples TRBV24-1 to TRBJ2-2; 9 positions match TRBD1. There are 17 residues in the CDR3. CDR1 and CDR2 from the germline V gene are KGHDR and SFDVKD. The trim removed 4 bases at V and 6 bases at J, leaving 11 bases unmatched. This chain's CDR3 is CATSDFALGQGPGELFF. Written as DNA, the CDR3 is TGTGCCACCAGTGACTTCGCCCTGGGACAGGGTCCCGGGGAGCTGTTTTTT.

This chain links TRBV5-8 with TRBJ1-6; D might be TRBD1 (6 bases). The CDR3 is made up of 15 amino acids. The V gene lost 4 bases and the J gene lost 0 bases, with 8 bases spanning the gap. Germline CDR1 is SGHTS and CDR2 is YDEGEE. CDR3 loop: CASSPGDSYNSPLHF. The CDR3 bases are TGTGCCAGCAGCCCAGGGGACTCCTATAATTCACCCCTCCACTTT.

The chain recombines TRBV9 with TRBJ1-1; 7 bases align to TRBD1. Germline CDR1 and CDR2: SGDLS and YYNGEE. V was clipped by 3 bases and J by 2 bases; unmatched bases: 1. CDR3 size: 13 residues. CDR3 nucleotide sequence: TGTGCCAGCAGCGGACAGGGTAACACTGAAGCTTTCTTT. Translating it yields CASSGQGNTEAFF.

This clone showed up just once. V is TRBV3-1 (or the pseudogene TRBV3-2) and J is TRBJ1-2; D remains ambiguous. CDR3 length equals 12 residues. The germline V gene has CDR1 LGHDT and CDR2 YNNKEL (reference sequence). The V gene lost 3 bases and the J gene lost 0 bases, with 2 bases spanning the gap. The CDR3 coding sequence is TGTGCCAGCAGCCACACTAACTATGGCTACACCTTC. Its translation: CASSHTNYGYTF.

V and J are TRBV5-1 and TRBJ2-5; 7 bases line up with TRBD1. This CDR3 comprises 14 residues. The germline V gene encodes CDR1 SGHRS and CDR2 YFSETQ. V lost 4 bases to trimming and J lost 1 base; unmatched junction nucleotides: 4. The CDR3 nucleotides are TGCGCCAGCAGCACCCGGACAGGCCAAGAGACCCAGTACTTC. This translates into CASSTRTGQETQYF.

This chain joins TRBV7-2 and TRBJ1-3; the D is unclear. The V and J ends lost 2 bases and 0 bases respectively, with 11 bases between them. The CDR3 consists of 16 residues. Germline V gives CDR1 SGHTA, CDR2 FQGNSA. The CDR3 DNA follows: TGTGCCAGCAGCTTATCCTACAGTTCCTCTGGAAACACCATATATTTT. Its translation is CASSLSYSSSGNTIYF.

The chain combines TRBV28 with TRBJ2-1; tentative D call: TRBD2 (6 bases). The CDR3 spans 14 residues. Per the germline V gene, CDR1 is MDHEN and CDR2 is SYDVKM. Trimming cost V 7 bases and J 12 bases, with 22 bases left between them. The CDR3 DNA sequence: TGTGCCAGCATAACCAGCGGCGGGGCCTCGGGGCAGTTCTTC. Encoded protein: CASITSGGASGQFF.

The chain couples TRBV7-3 to TRBJ2-3; D might be TRBD1 (6 bases). CDR1 SGHTA and CDR2 FQGTGA come from the germline V gene. The CDR3 loop spans 15 amino acids. Trimming removed 2 bases at V and 4 bases at J, with 13 bases between. Written as DNA, the CDR3 is TGTGCCAGCAGCTTAGCTACAGGGACGGCAGATACGCAGTATTTT. Translating it yields CASSLATGTADTQYF.

In its sample, this clone was seen once. The chain couples TRBV5-1 to TRBJ1-1, with TRBD1 identical over 10 bases. The ends lost 1 base at V and 8 bases at J; junction bases unmatched: 11. CDR3 length equals 16 residues. CDR1 and CDR2 from the germline V gene are SGHRS and YFSETQ. CDR3: CASSLPQTGGSTEAFF. The CDR3 DNA is TGCGCCAGCAGCTTGCCCCAGACAGGGGGCTCAACAGAAGCTTTCTTT. Based on the CDR3 plus reference TRBV5-1 and TRBJ1-1, the full variable domain is KAGVTQTPRYLIKTRGQQVTLSCSPISGHRSVSWYQQTPGQGLQFLFEYFSETQRNKGNFPGRFSGRQFSNSRSEMNVSTLELGDSALYLCASSLPQTGGSTEAFFGQGTRLTVV.

The genes are TRBV2 and TRBJ2-6; a weak D match, TRBD1 (5 bases). Per the germline V gene, CDR1 is SNHLY and CDR2 is FYNNEI. Trimming cost V 3 bases and J 2 bases, with 5 bases left between them. CDR3 length equals 14 residues. This CDR3 reads CASSDRAGANVLTF. The CDR3 DNA reads as TGTGCCAGCAGTGACAGGGCTGGGGCCAACGTCCTGACTTTC.

The rearrangement joins TRBV7-2 to TRBJ2-7; perhaps TRBD2 as D (7 bases). Between the trimmed V and J ends, which lost 1 base and 4 bases, there was a span of 17 bases. The CDR3 sequence is 16 residues long. Germline lookup yields CDR1 SGHTA and CDR2 FQGNSA. The CDR3: CASSLGSGGGRYEQYF. In nucleotides, the CDR3 is TGTGCCAGCAGCTTAGGTTCGGGCGGGGGCCGGTACGAGCAGTACTTC.

J is TRBJ1-2 and V is TRBV7-9, with D possibly TRBD1 on 6 matching bases. The CDR3 contains 13 residues. Germline values: CDR1 SEHNR, CDR2 FQNEAQ (reference sequence). V gave up 4 bases and J gave up 4 bases, with 10 bases separating them. CDR3: CASSSGHIYGYTF. The CDR3 nucleotides are TGTGCCAGCAGCTCGGGACATATCTATGGCTACACCTTC.